This T cell receptor (beta chain) was recorded in a study of human T cells and chemical hapten exposure. Time point denoted: patch test 1, 2 weeks after DPC sensitization. Treatment meaning: therapeutic diphenylcyclopropenone sensitization with weekly scalp DPC. In this sample, this clonotype turned up a few times. The length of the CDR3 is 12 residues. V lost 8 bases and J 8 bases, leaving 13 bases between the germline ends. Germline V lookup: CDR1 WSHSY, CDR2 SAAADI. TCRdb re-called the RACE reads through MiXCR, storing one row per CDR3 protein. The repertoire holds 150,000 to 200,000 distinct CDR3 sequences, with around 13% as singletons.

The V and J genes are TRBV10-2 and TRBJ1-3, with a weak D call TRBD1 (5 bases). Sequencing used whole blood, obtained in connection with sensitization to the hapten diphenylcyclopropenone (DPC). The clonotype originates from a woman in her twenties or thirties with alopecia areata. Some clones in this sample may be carry-over from other donors' samples. Here the CDR3 DNA reads TGCGCCAGCGCCTTGACAGAACACACCATATATTTT. It encodes CASALTEHTIYF.